This entry lists 20 T cell receptor beta chains sequenced from one sample in a study of blood T cell repertoires in COVID-19. TCRdb's copy holds only in-frame clones and misses some; the assay was immunoSEQ multiplex PCR. The data hold about 70,000 clones, with approximately 90% observed a single time. Sequencing input: peripheral blood. The receptors were gathered from a man in his 70s with active COVID-19.

The rearrangement joins TRBV19 to TRBJ1-1; no reliable D call. CDR3 size: 16 residues. Germline V gene data show CDR1 as LNHDA and CDR2 as SQIVND (reference sequence). V lost 4 bases to trimming and J lost 1 base, with 16 bases between them. DNA of the CDR3: TGTGCCAGTAGTAGCCGGGGAGTGACGGGGAACACTGAAGCTTTCTTT. Residues: CASSSRGVTGNTEAFF.

This clone was counted a few times. This chain uses TRBV10-1 with TRBJ1-5; 8 bases fit TRBD1. The CDR3 runs to 14 residues. With 10 bases clipped from V and 7 bases from J, the junction kept 12 bases outside the gene matches. Looked up from germline, CDR1 is WNHNN and CDR2 is SYGVQD (reference sequence). CDR3 nucleotides: TGCGCCACCGCGGACAGGGTTGACGGGCAGCCCCAGCATTTT. It encodes CATADRVDGQPQHF.

This chain links TRBV6-5 with TRBJ1-5, with unresolved D. Deletions cut 11 bases from V and 0 bases from J, with 14 bases between. The CDR3 sequence is 14 residues long. Germline CDR1 reads MNHEY; CDR2 reads SVGAGI. CDR3 residues: CAHSRAYSNQPQHF. Here the CDR3 DNA reads TGTGCCCACTCTAGAGCCTATAGCAATCAGCCCCAGCATTTT.

This sequence joins TRBV27 and TRBJ1-5; D not certain. CDR3 length: 12 amino acids. Trimming pared 6 bases from V and 3 bases from J, leaving 6 bases between. Germline loops: CDR1 MNHEY, CDR2 SMNVEV (reference sequence). The CDR3 sequence: CASSAYNQPQHF. For the CDR3, the DNA is TGTGCCAGCAGCGCCTACAATCAGCCCCAGCATTTT.

This chain uses TRBV5-1 with TRBJ1-6, with 10 positions matching TRBD1. Trimming at V came to 3 bases and at J to 7 bases, leaving 4 bases not matched to a gene. The germline gives CDR1 SGHRS, CDR2 YFSETQ. The CDR3 extends over 15 amino acids. The CDR3 protein is CASSSGQGSNSPLHF. As DNA, the CDR3 is TGCGCCAGCAGCTCGGGACAGGGGAGCAATTCACCCCTCCACTTT.

The genes are TRBV29-1 and TRBJ2-5; TRBD2 is a possible D gene (6 bases). The V gene lost 2 bases and the J gene lost 13 bases, with 17 bases spanning the gap. CDR3 length equals 12 residues. The germline V gene has CDR1 SQVTM and CDR2 ANQGSEA. This chain's CDR3 is CSVESGGPGGYF. The CDR3 nucleotides read TGCAGCGTTGAATCTGGAGGACCCGGGGGGTACTTC.

The chain couples TRBV7-8 to TRBJ2-1; TRBD2 aligns across 10 bases. The V gene end was trimmed by 4 bases and the J gene end by 5 bases; junction bases not matched to a gene: 8. The germline V gene encodes CDR1 SGHVS and CDR2 FQNEAQ. The CDR3 loop spans 16 amino acids. The chain's CDR3 is CASSYRPGTSDNEQFF. DNA for the CDR3: TGTGCCAGCAGCTACCGCCCCGGGACTAGCGACAATGAGCAGTTCTTC.

This chain joins TRBV7-3 and TRBJ2-5, with 10 bases that match TRBD1. The CDR3 has 15 residues. Germline-derived CDR1 and CDR2 are SGHTA and FQGTGA. V was clipped by 2 bases and J by 5 bases; unmatched bases: 5. The CDR3: CASSLARTGGETQYF. The CDR3 DNA follows: TGTGCCAGCAGCTTAGCAAGGACAGGGGGGGAGACCCAGTACTTC.

The J gene is TRBJ2-3, the V gene TRBV29-1; TRBD2 agrees at 8 bases. The V gene's germline CDR1 is SQVTM and CDR2 ANQGSEA. The CDR3 is made up of 16 amino acids. V lost 7 bases, J lost 1 base, and 13 bases stayed unmatched. DNA for the CDR3: TGCAGCGCCGGGGGGGGGTCCAGCGCCCGCACAGATACGCAGTATTTT. It yields the protein CSAGGGSSARTDTQYF.

The chain combines TRBV30 with TRBJ2-7; weak D call: TRBD2 (6 bases). CDR1 GTSNPN and CDR2 SVGIG come from the germline V gene (reference sequence). This CDR3 comprises 13 residues. Trimming removed 1 base from V and 7 bases from J, with 14 bases in between. The CDR3 loop reads CAWSGLLAGEQYF. The CDR3 DNA reads as TGTGCCTGGAGTGGTTTACTAGCCGGGGAGCAGTACTTC.

V and J are TRBV4-1 and TRBJ2-1; D is possibly TRBD2 (6 bases). V was cut by 4 bases and J by 4 bases, with 11 bases left in between. Germline V gene data show CDR1 as MGHRA and CDR2 as YSYEKL. The CDR3 has 14 amino acids. The DNA for the CDR3 is TGCGCCAGCAGCCCTTCCAGCGGGTACAATGAGCAGTTCTTC. Its protein product is CASSPSSGYNEQFF.

This rearrangement joins TRBV24-1 to TRBJ1-1; D may be TRBD1 (5 bases). This CDR3 region has 14 residues. V lost 9 bases and J 1 base, leaving 14 bases between the germline ends. Germline V gives CDR1 KGHDR, CDR2 SFDVKD. The CDR3 region is CATARAGPNTEAFF. The CDR3 nucleotides read TGTGCCACCGCTCGGGCAGGGCCGAACACTGAAGCTTTCTTT.

The chain uses TRBV30 and TRBJ2-7, with 9 bases lining up with TRBD2. The germline gives CDR1 GTSNPN, CDR2 SVGIG (reference sequence). The CDR3 contains 15 residues. Trimming took 2 bases from V and 2 from J; bases not matched to a gene: 7. The DNA for the CDR3 is TGTGCCTGGAGTAATCCGGGACTAGCCGCCTACGAGCAGTACTTC. Its translation is CAWSNPGLAAYEQYF.

The CDR3 is CASSLVAGGGTEAFF. DNA for the CDR3: TGTGCCAGCAGCTTAGTGGCTGGGGGGGGCACTGAAGCTTTCTTT. The J gene is TRBJ1-1, the V gene TRBV7-9, with a weak D call TRBD1 (5 bases). This CDR3 contains 15 residues. CDR1 is SEHNR, CDR2 FQNEAQ, per germline (reference sequence). V dropped 1 base and J dropped 4 bases, with 13 bases sitting between them.

This sequence joins TRBV5-8 and TRBJ1-3; D possibly corresponds to TRBD1 (5 bases). V dropped 6 bases and J dropped 2 bases, with 15 bases sitting between them. This CDR3 has 15 residues. CDR1 is SGHTS and CDR2 is YDEGEE in the germline V gene. This CDR3 reads CASTSQVAAGNTIYF. CDR3 in DNA: TGTGCCAGCACCTCACAGGTTGCGGCTGGAAACACCATATATTTT.

The rearrangement joins TRBV15 to TRBJ1-4, with a possible D match to TRBD1 (6 bases). The germline V gene encodes CDR1 LNHNV and CDR2 YYDKDF (reference sequence). The CDR3 is made up of 15 amino acids. Trimming took off 1 base at V and 8 bases at J, with 14 bases between the two ends. The CDR3 DNA follows: TGTGCCACCAGCAGAGCACAGGGAGGGGGGGAAAAACTGTTTTTT. Its protein is CATSRAQGGGEKLFF.

The V call is TRBV5-6, the J call TRBJ2-3; the D is unclear. Germline loops: CDR1 SGHDT, CDR2 YYEEEE. V lost 0 bases and J lost 2, with 16 bases in between. The CDR3 contains 17 residues. The CDR3 here is CASSLEWATEPTDTQYF. CDR3 in DNA: TGTGCCAGCAGCTTGGAATGGGCAACCGAACCCACAGATACGCAGTATTTT.

With regard to this clone: Different DNA sequences within this sample yield the same CDR3. The J gene is TRBJ1-1, the V gene TRBV3-1 (or the pseudogene TRBV3-2); D is ambiguous. CDR3 size: 13 residues. Trimming left V 3 bases short and J 4 bases short, with 9 bases between. Germline V gene sequence: CDR1 LGHDT, CDR2 YNNKEL (reference sequence). CDR3 in amino acids: CASSQVRGTEAFF. The CDR3 bases are TGTGCCAGCAGCCAGGTGCGGGGCACTGAAGCTTTCTTT.

V and J are TRBV7-2 and TRBJ2-7, with D perhaps matching TRBD1 (6 bases). Deletions cut 4 bases from V and 4 bases from J, with 20 bases between. CDR3 length equals 16 residues. Germline assignment: CDR1 SGHTA and CDR2 FQGNSA. CDR3 sequence reads: CASSSPHLGAPYEQYF. The DNA for the CDR3 is TGTGCCAGCAGCTCCCCTCATTTGGGGGCGCCATACGAGCAGTACTTC.

The gene calls are TRBV10-3 and TRBJ1-4; possibly TRBD1 for D (6 bases). From germline, CDR1 is ENHRY and CDR2 SYGVKD. V lost 10 bases, J lost 2 bases, and 17 bases lay in between. This CDR3 has 15 amino acids. The CDR3 coding sequence is TGTGCCACCACGGAAAACAGGGCGACTAATGAAAAACTGTTTTTT. Translation gives CATTENRATNEKLFF.